This T cell receptor (beta chain) was sequenced in a study of Ad26.COV2.S vaccination and SARS-CoV-2 variants (dated by TCRdb to about 2021). A note on the overall study: Donors in the vaccine arm were drawn from COV1001, a phase I-IIa trial of Ad26.COV2.S in healthy adults that was multicentre, randomized, double-blind and placebo-controlled. Ad26.COV2.S was administered intramuscularly at a dose of 5x10^10 or 1x10^11 viral particles, either as one shot or as two shots given 56 days apart. Sequencing of the TCRbeta repertoire served to evaluate the specificity and breadth of SARS-CoV-2-reactive T cell receptors following Ad26.COV2.S vaccination. A total of 32 samples were included in the TCR-sequenced set, comprising roughly 19 Ad26.COV2.S vaccine recipients, 5 placebo recipients and 8 SARS-CoV-2 convalescent individuals. Trial participants were randomized into five groups of five: low-dose or high-dose Ad26.COV2.S given once or twice, or placebo on both occasions. Blinding of investigators to trial group allocation was maintained during experiments and outcome assessment. The full study reports these points: Comparing responses between vaccine doses or regimens was not something the study was powered to do. Substantial breadth of spike-specific CD8+ and CD4+ T cell responses was reported after vaccination. According to the authors, total T cell responses may have been underestimated by the TCR breadth and depth analyses. Ad26.COV2.S recipients had higher spike-specific TCR breadth than placebo recipients (P = 0.0014). Vaccine and placebo recipients had similar non-spike TCR breadth, a finding consistent with the vaccine containing only spike.

The immunoSEQ Assay was used to sequence TCRbeta CDR3 regions. After extraction, genomic DNA underwent amplification by bias-controlled multiplex PCR, followed by high-throughput sequencing. The original pipeline was this. To quantify the absolute abundance of every unique TCRbeta CDR3 region, sequences were collapsed and filtered. T cell fraction was estimated by normalizing TCRbeta template counts to usable DNA, with usable DNA measured through amplification of reference genes found in all nucleated cells. Repertoire TCRs were annotated as SARS-CoV-2-specific by exact matching of V gene, CDR3 amino acid sequence and J gene to a known reactive TCR set. The reference SARS-CoV-2 TCR set was obtained from MIRA and was filtered for enrichment in COVID-19-positive ImmuneCODE repertoires, whereby public or cross-reactive TCRs were removed. Drawing on the MIRA antigens, annotated TCRs were analysed further at the level of specific ORF or position within ORF. Breadth was defined as annotated unique rearrangements over total unique productive rearrangements; depth was the summed frequency of those rearrangements. Two-sided Wilcoxon rank-sum tests were used to compare TCR breadth between groups. The table was pulled from immuneACCESS by TCRdb, which kept in-frame rearrangements only. Such tables lose some clones; where checked, under half of the loss comes from unresolved V genes, and the rest has no known cause. From that table come the V and J calls and clone size; the DNA was used to work out D and trimming. The sample table records over 400,000 clones; about 88% of these occur just once. The top ten clonotypes cover about 2.5% of the sample.

The treatment or condition label for this specimen denotes: about 20 received Ad26.COV2.S at low or high dose, single or two shots; 5 received placebo; per-sample allocation not given. Repertoires of vaccine and placebo recipients were sequenced from samples collected on day 63 after the first injection. In Cohort 1b, more than 20 adults aged 18-55 years were enrolled at a single site in Boston, USA, between 29 July and 7 August 2020. Ad26.COV2.S was a replication-incompetent adenovirus type 26 vector that expressed a prefusion-stabilized SARS-CoV-2 spike protein derived from the original Wuhan strain. On this clone itself: Its antigen is unknown. No base quality values were provided; no much bigger clone lies one nucleotide off.

V lost 1 base and J lost 8 bases; the stretch between them is 11 bases long. Reading from cysteine to phenylalanine, the CDR3 counts 14 amino acids. Just CDR3 DNA is preserved here, 42 bases in frame from base 1. CDR1 SEHNR and CDR2 FQNEAQ are derived from the germline V gene (reference sequence). The rearrangement combines TRBV7-9 with TRBJ1-4, with the D gene call left open. Material: peripheral blood, obtained in a trial of Ad26.COV2.S vaccine versus placebo. This receptor was taken from a person aged 18-65 years who received the Ad26.COV2.S COVID-19 vaccine or a placebo. The base sequence is TGTGCCAGCAGCTTAGGGGGAAGTCAGGAAAAACTGTTTTTT. This is translated as CASSLGGSQEKLFF.